The 3 T cell receptor beta chains below all came from one sample that was sequenced in a study of blood T cell repertoires in COVID-19. The data were produced by immunoSEQ multiplex PCR, yet TCRdb's version contains in-frame clones alone and is incomplete. The data show around 100,000 clones, with roughly nine tenths seen just once and roughly 5.1% held by the top ten. What was sequenced was peripheral blood. The receptors here all came from a man between 60 and 70 years old with COVID-19, enrolled during active disease.

This clone appeared a few times. This sequence joins TRBV9 and TRBJ2-2; 7 bases fit TRBD1. V lost 3 bases to trimming and J lost 7 bases; unmatched junction nucleotides: 12. Germline lookup yields CDR1 SGDLS and CDR2 YYNGEE. CDR3 size: 16 residues. The CDR3 DNA follows: TGTGCCAGCAGCGCCCGATATACAGGGGTCGGCGGGGAGCTGTTTTTT. It specifies CASSARYTGVGGELFF.

V gene TRBV5-1 combines with J gene TRBJ2-2, with 7 bases matching TRBD2. The CDR3 is made up of 16 amino acids. The junction had 13 bases not matched to a gene; V was cut back by 4 bases and J by 7 bases. Germline CDR1 reads SGHRS; CDR2 reads YFSETQ. CDR3 loop: CASSSNREVLGGELFF. DNA for the CDR3: TGCGCCAGCAGCAGCAACCGGGAGGTCTTAGGCGGGGAGCTGTTTTTT.

This clone was observed once. The V and J genes are TRBV15 and TRBJ1-1, with D tentatively TRBD1 (5 bases). Germline V gene sequence: CDR1 LNHNV, CDR2 YYDKDF (reference sequence). Between the trimmed V and J ends, which lost 5 bases and 4 bases, there was a span of 14 bases. CDR3 size: 14 residues. The CDR3 protein is CATSVSHRRTEAFF. CDR3 in DNA: TGTGCCACCAGCGTTTCGCACAGGCGCACTGAAGCTTTCTTT.